Sequencing of this T cell receptor (beta chain) was carried out in a study of blood T cells in healthy people across ages. V lost 5 bases and J 14 bases, leaving 26 bases between the germline ends. The germline CDR1 and CDR2 sequences are MNHEY and SVGAGI. The CDR3 covers 15 residues. This clonotype came up a few times. A sample-barcoded 5' primer and a J-beta primer mix were used in a second PCR of roughly 7 to 11 cycles. Each CDR3 protein gets one entry after TCRdb re-called the 5' RACE reads with MiXCR. The data hold 700,000 to 850,000 distinct CDR3 sequences, with roughly 53% observed a single time. Every sample gave at least 6 micrograms of total RNA when it was extracted.

This rearrangement joins TRBV6-5 to TRBJ2-3, with D tentatively TRBD1 or TRBD2 (5 bases each). The sample comprised blood. This clonotype originated in a man older than 75 in good health. The DNA of the CDR3 is TGTGCCAGCAGTGAGATAGGCAGGGAGCACAGATACGCGTATTTT. This codes for CASSEIGREHRYAYF.